This is a list of T cell receptor beta chains from one sample in a study of control samples from healthy donors and cancer patients. Generated by immunoSEQ multiplex PCR, the TCRdb table keeps only in-frame clones and is missing some. Here the sample spans about 190,000 clones, around 93% being singletons. The sequencing input was blood. The receptors were gathered from a man between 18 and 29 years old in good health. The CDR3 runs from the conserved cysteine through the conserved F or W. The D gene is left open where the match is weak. Clone sizes are given selectively: once, few, many, or a class where the clone is expanded.

NA,TRBJ1-1,NA,TRBV5-6,TGTGCCAGCAGCCCCCAGGGGCGCTTTGAAGCTTTCTTT,CASSPQGRFEAFF
NA,TRBJ2-1,TRBD1,TRBV5-1,TGCGCCAGCAGCTTGGAGGGACAGTCCTACAATGAGCAGTTCTTC,CASSLEGQSYNEQFF
once,TRBJ2-7,NA,TRBV5-5,TGTGCCAGCAGCCGGGGGAGGGAGCAGTACTTC,CASSRGREQYF
NA,TRBJ2-5,NA,TRBV7-3,TGTGCCAGCAGCGTAGGACGGGGGGAGACCCAGTACTTC,CASSVGRGETQYF
NA,TRBJ2-4,TRBD1,TRBV6-1,TGTGCCAGCAGTGAGGACAGGGCAGGAAACATTCAGTACTTC,CASSEDRAGNIQYF
NA,TRBJ1-2,NA,TRBV11-2,TGTGCCAGCAGCTTAGTGAAGGGGAGCTATGGCTACACCTTC,CASSLVKGSYGYTF
NA,TRBJ2-7,NA,TRBV6-5,TGTGCCAGCCGAAGGGGACACCCATACGAGCAGTACTTC,CASRRGHPYEQYF
few,TRBJ1-1,NA,TRBV19,TGTGCCAGTAGTACCCTTACAGGGCTGTCTTTCTTT,CASSTLTGLSFF
NA,TRBJ1-2,TRBD1,TRBV30,TGTGCCTGGGCAACCGGGGGGACAGGGTTTGGCTACACCTTC,CAWATGGTGFGYTF
NA,TRBJ1-4,NA,TRBV25-1,TGTGCCAGCAGTGATGTCGGGGTAAGAGTGGAAAAACTGTTTTTT,CASSDVGVRVEKLFF
NA,TRBJ2-2,NA,TRBV9,TGTGCCAGCAGCCCTCTCCTGAACACCGGGGAGCTGTTTTTT,CASSPLLNTGELFF
NA,TRBJ1-3,NA,TRBV18,TGTGCCAGCTCACCAAACGGGACTCGAAACACCATATATTTT,CASSPNGTRNTIYF
NA,TRBJ1-4,TRBD1,TRBV29-1,TGCAGCGCTATTTCAGGGGGCTCCAATGAAAAACTGTTTTTT,CSAISGGSNEKLFF
NA,TRBJ2-1,TRBD2,TRBV7-9,TGTGCCAGCAGCTCCGAAAGCGGGGCCGATGAGCAGTTCTTC,CASSSESGADEQFF
few,TRBJ1-1,NA,TRBV6-5,TGTGCCAGCAGTCCCCCTGGGGCGAACACTGAAGCTTTCTTT,CASSPPGANTEAFF
NA,TRBJ2-7,TRBD1,TRBV10-2,TGCGCCAGCAGTTTGGACAGGGGGTACGAGCAGTACTTC,CASSLDRGYEQYF
NA,TRBJ1-2,NA,TRBV9,TGTGCCAGCAGCGTAGCAGCCGGGTCCTATGGCTACACCTTC,CASSVAAGSYGYTF
NA,TRBJ1-1,NA,TRBV28,TGTGCCAGCAGTTTTCCTAGTGAAGCTTTCTTT,CASSFPSEAFF
NA,TRBJ1-2,NA,TRBV6-5,TGTGCCAGCAGTTACAGTAACAGGCCCTATGGCTACACCTTC,CASSYSNRPYGYTF
NA,TRBJ1-4,TRBD1,TRBV2,TGTGCCAGCACCGCGGGGGAGGGGGCCCCGGGGGAAAAACTGTTTTTT,CASTAGEGAPGEKLFF
NA,TRBJ1-3,NA,TRBV2,TGTGCCAGCCGACTCGACAGGAGCTCTGGAAACACCATATATTTT,CASRLDRSSGNTIYF
NA,TRBJ2-2,NA,TRBV5-1,TGCGCCAGCAGCTCGGACGTGAACACCGGGGAGCTGTTTTTT,CASSSDVNTGELFF
NA,TRBJ2-3,NA,TRBV5-6,TGTGCCAGCAGCTTGACCAGAGCAGATACGCAGTATTTT,CASSLTRADTQYF
NA,TRBJ2-7,NA,TRBV12-3/TRBV12-4,TGTGCCAGCAGTTTAGTTGGAGGGTACGAGCAGTACTTC,CASSLVGGYEQYF
NA,TRBJ2-7,TRBD1,TRBV6-5,TGTGCCAGCAGCGCAGACAGGGGGTCCTACGAGCAGTACTTC,CASSADRGSYEQYF
NA,TRBJ2-1,TRBD2,TRBV6-5,TGTGCCAGCACTCCAAGCGGGGGGGTCATTAATGAGCAGTTCTTC,CASTPSGGVINEQFF
NA,TRBJ2-7,NA,TRBV15,TGTGCCACCAGCAGAGATAAGCCGGCGAGGGGCTACGAGCAGTACTTC,CATSRDKPARGYEQYF
NA,TRBJ2-5,NA,TRBV5-1,TGCGCCAGCAGCTTGGTGTCCGGGGGGCCGGAGACCCAGTACTTC,CASSLVSGGPETQYF
NA,TRBJ1-1,NA,TRBV18,TGTGCCAGCTCACGTCTATTAGGGGTGAACACTGAAGCTTTCTTT,CASSRLLGVNTEAFF
NA,TRBJ2-3,TRBD2,TRBV14,TGTGCCAGCAGCCAACTTAGTGGTAGCGGGGGGCCTAGCACAGATACGCAGTATTTT,CASSQLSGSGGPSTDTQYF
NA,TRBJ1-1,NA,TRBV12-5,TGTGCTAGTAGTTCCAGGCCATTGAACACTGAAGCTTTCTTT,CASSSRPLNTEAFF